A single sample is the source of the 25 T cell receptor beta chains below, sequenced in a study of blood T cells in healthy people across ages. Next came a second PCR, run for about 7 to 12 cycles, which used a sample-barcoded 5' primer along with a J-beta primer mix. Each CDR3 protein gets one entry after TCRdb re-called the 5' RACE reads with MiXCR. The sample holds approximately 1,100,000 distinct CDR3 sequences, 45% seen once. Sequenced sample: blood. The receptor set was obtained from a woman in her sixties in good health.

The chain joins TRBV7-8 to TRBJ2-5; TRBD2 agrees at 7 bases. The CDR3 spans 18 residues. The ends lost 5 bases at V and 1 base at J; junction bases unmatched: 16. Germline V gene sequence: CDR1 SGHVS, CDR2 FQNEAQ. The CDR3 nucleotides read TGTGCCAGCAGCCTCGGCGGAGGGAGGGCACCGCGCCAAGAGACCCAGTACTTC. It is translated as CASSLGGGRAPRQETQYF. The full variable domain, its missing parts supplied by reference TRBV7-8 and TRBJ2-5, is GAGVSQSPRYKVAKRGQDVALRCDPISGHVSLFWYQQALGQGPEFLTYFQNEAQLDKSGLPSDRFFAERPEGSVSTLKIQRTQQEDSAVYLCASSLGGGRAPRQETQYFGPGTRLLVL.

The CDR3 spells CSVEGFSNYGYTF. In DNA form, the CDR3 reads TGCAGCGTTGAAGGGTTTAGTAACTATGGCTACACCTTC. The chain combines TRBV29-1 with TRBJ1-2; D is undetermined. V lost 1 base to trimming and J lost 1 base, with 7 bases between them. Germline V gene data show CDR1 as SQVTM and CDR2 as ANQGSEA. The CDR3 has 13 amino acids.

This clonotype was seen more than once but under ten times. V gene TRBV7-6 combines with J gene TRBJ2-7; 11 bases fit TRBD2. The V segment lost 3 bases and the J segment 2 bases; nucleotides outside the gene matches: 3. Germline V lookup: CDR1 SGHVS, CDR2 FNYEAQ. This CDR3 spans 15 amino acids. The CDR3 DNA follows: TGTGCCAGCAGCTTTATGACTAGCGGGACCTACGAGCAGTACTTC. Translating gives CASSFMTSGTYEQYF.

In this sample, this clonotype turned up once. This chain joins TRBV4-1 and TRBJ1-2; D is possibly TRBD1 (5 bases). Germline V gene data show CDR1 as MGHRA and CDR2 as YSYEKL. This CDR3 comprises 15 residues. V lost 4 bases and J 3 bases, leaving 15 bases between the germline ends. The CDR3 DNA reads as TGCGCCAGCAGCCGGCAGGGTAGGAGAGACTATGGCTACACCTTC. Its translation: CASSRQGRRDYGYTF.

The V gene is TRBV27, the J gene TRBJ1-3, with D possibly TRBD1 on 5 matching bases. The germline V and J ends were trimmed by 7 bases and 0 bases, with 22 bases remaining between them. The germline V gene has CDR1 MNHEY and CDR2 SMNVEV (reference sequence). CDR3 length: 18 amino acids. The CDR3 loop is CASTSGRGLGSSGNTIYF. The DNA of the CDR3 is TGTGCCAGCACCTCTGGGAGGGGCCTGGGCTCCTCTGGAAACACCATATATTTT.

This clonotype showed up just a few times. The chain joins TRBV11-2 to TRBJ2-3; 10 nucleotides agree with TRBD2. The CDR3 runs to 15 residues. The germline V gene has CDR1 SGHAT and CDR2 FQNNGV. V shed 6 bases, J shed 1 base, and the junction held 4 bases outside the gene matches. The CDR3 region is CASSIGLAGTDTQYF. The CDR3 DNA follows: TGTGCCAGCAGTATAGGACTAGCGGGCACAGATACGCAGTATTTT.

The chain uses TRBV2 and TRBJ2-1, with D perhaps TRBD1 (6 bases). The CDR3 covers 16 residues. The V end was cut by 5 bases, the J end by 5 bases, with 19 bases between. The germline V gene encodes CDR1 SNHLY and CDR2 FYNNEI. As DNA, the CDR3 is TGTGCCAGCAGTCCCTGGGCAGGGGCTATCGACAATGAGCAGTTCTTC. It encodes CASSPWAGAIDNEQFF.

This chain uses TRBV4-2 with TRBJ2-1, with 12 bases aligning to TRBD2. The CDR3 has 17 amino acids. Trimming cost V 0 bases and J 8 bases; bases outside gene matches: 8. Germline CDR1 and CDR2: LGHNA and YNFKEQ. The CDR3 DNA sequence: TGTGCCAGCAGCCAAGATGTCCTAGCGGGAGGGCCTCATGAGCAGTTCTTC. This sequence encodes CASSQDVLAGGPHEQFF.

The CDR3 DNA sequence: TGCAGTGCTAGAGATCCCAGAGGCCCCAATGAGCAGTTCTTC. Amino acids: CSARDPRGPNEQFF. The chain couples TRBV20-1 to TRBJ2-1; D is unclear. The V end lost 0 bases, the J end lost 6 bases, and 12 bases lay between the germline ends. Looked up from germline, CDR1 is DFQATT and CDR2 is SNEGSKA (reference sequence). The CDR3 sequence is 14 residues long.

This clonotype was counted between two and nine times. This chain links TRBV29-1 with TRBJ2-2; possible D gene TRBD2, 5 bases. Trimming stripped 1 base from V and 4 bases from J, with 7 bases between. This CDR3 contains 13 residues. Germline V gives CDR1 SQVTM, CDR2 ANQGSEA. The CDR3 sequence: CSVEGLLTGELFF. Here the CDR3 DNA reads TGCAGCGTTGAAGGACTACTCACCGGGGAGCTGTTTTTT.

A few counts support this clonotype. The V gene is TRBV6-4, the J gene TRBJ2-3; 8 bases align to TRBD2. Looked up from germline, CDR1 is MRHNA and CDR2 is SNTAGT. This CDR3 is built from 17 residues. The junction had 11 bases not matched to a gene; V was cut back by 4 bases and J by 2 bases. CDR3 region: CASSANPGLVYTDTQYF. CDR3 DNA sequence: TGTGCCAGCAGTGCAAACCCGGGACTAGTGTACACAGATACGCAGTATTTT.

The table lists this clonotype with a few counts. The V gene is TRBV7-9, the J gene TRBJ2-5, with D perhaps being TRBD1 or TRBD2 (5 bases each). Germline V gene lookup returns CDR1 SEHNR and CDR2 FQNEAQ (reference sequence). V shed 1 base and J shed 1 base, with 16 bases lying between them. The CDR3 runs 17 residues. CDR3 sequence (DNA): TGTGCCAGCAGCTTAGGAGAGGCCGGGGCGTTCCAAGAGACCCAGTACTTC. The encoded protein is CASSLGEAGAFQETQYF.

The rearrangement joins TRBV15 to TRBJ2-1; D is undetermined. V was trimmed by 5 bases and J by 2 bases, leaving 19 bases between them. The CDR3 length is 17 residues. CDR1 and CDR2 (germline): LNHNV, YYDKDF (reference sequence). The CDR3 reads CATSPGGAALTYNEQFF. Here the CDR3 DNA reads TGTGCCACCAGCCCCGGCGGAGCTGCCCTTACCTACAATGAGCAGTTCTTC.

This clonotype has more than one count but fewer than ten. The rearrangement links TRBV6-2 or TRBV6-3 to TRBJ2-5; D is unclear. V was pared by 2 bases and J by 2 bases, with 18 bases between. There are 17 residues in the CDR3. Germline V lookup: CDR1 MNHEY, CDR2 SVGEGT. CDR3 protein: CASSYPRSWQVQETQYF. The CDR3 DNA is TGTGCCAGCAGTTACCCCCGTTCATGGCAGGTTCAAGAGACCCAGTACTTC.

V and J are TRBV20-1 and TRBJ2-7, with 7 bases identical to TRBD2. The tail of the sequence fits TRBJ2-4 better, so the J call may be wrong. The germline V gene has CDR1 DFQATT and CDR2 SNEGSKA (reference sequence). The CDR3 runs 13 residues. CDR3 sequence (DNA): TGCAGTGCTGGCGGACTAGGAGGGAACATTCAGTACTTC. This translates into CSAGGLGGNIQYF.

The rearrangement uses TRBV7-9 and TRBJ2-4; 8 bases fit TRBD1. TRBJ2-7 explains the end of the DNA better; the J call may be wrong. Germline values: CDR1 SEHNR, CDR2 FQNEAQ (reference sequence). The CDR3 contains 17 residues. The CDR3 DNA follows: TGTGCCAGCAGCTTAGTTCTCACAGGGGGGACCAGCTACGAGCAGTACTTC. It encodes CASSLVLTGGTSYEQYF.

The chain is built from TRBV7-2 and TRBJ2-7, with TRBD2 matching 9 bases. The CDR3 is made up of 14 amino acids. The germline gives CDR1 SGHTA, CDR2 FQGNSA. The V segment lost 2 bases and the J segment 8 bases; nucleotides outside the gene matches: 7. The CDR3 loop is CASSLSAGGEKQYF. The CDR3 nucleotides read TGTGCCAGCAGCTTATCAGCGGGAGGAGAGAAGCAGTACTTC.

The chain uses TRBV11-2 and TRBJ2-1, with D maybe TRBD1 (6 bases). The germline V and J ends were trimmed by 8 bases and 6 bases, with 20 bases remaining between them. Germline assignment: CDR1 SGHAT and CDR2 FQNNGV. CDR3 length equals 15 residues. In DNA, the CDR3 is TGTGCCAGCTTTTTTGGGACAAGAGGGTCCAATGAGCAGTTCTTC. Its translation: CASFFGTRGSNEQFF. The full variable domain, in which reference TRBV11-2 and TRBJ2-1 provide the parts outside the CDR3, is EAGVAQSPRYKIIEKRQSVAFWCNPISGHATLYWYQQILGQGPKLLIQFQNNGVVDDSQLPKDRFSAERLKGVDSTLKIQPAKLEDSAVYLCASFFGTRGSNEQFFGPGTRLTVL.

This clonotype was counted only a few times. The CDR3 protein is CASSLVAGTQYF. The CDR3, as DNA: TGTGCCAGCAGCTTGGTAGCGGGAACGCAGTATTTT. The V and J genes are TRBV13 and TRBJ2-3, with TRBD2 matching 8 bases. Germline V gene data show CDR1 as PRHDT and CDR2 as FYEKMQ (reference sequence). V lost 3 bases, J lost 9 bases, and 2 bases stayed unmatched. The CDR3 consists of 12 residues.

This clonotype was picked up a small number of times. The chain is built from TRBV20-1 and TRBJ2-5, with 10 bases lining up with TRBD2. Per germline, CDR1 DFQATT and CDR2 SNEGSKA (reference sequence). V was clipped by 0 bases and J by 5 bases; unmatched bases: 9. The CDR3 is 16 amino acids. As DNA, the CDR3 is TGCAGTGCTAGAGATCTAGCGGGAGTGGGACCGGAGACCCAGTACTTC. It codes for CSARDLAGVGPETQYF.

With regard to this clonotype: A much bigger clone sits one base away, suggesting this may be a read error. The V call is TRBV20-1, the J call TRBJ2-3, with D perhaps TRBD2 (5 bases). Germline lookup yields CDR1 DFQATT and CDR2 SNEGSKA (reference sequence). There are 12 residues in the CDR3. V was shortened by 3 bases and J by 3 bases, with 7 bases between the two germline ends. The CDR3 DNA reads TGCAGTGCTAGTCCGGGGACAGATACGCAGTATTTT. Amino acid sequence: CSASPGTDTQYF.

CDR3 loop: CASSQLQLSTDTQYF. The CDR3 nucleotides are TGTGCCAGCAGCCAACTACAGTTAAGCACAGATACGCAGTATTTT. The chain has TRBV3-1 and TRBJ2-3; D is unresolved. Germline CDR1 reads LGHDT; CDR2 reads YNNKEL (reference sequence). With 2 bases removed from V and 0 bases from J, the gap between germline ends came to 9 bases. The CDR3 loop spans 15 amino acids.

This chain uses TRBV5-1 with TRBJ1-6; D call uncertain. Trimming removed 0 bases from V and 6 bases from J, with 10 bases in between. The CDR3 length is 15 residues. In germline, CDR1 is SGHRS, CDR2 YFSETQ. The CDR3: CASSLEGRFNSPLHF. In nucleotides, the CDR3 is TGCGCCAGCAGCTTGGAAGGCCGGTTTAATTCACCCCTCCACTTT. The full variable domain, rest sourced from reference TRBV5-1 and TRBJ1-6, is KAGVTQTPRYLIKTRGQQVTLSCSPISGHRSVSWYQQTPGQGLQFLFEYFSETQRNKGNFPGRFSGRQFSNSRSEMNVSTLELGDSALYLCASSLEGRFNSPLHFGNGTRLTVT.

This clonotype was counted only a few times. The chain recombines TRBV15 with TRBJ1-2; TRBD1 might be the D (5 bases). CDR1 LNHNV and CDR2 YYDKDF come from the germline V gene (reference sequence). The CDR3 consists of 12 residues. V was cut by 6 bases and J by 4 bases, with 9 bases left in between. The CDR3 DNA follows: TGTGCCACCAGTCAGGACATCTATGGCTACACCTTC. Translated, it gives CATSQDIYGYTF.

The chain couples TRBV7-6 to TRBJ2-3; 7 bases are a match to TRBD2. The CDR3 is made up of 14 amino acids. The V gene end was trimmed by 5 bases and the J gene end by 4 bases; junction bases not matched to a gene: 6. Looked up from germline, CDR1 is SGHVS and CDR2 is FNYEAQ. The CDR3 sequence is CASSPIGGSDTQYF. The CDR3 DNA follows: TGTGCCAGCAGCCCGATCGGGGGGTCAGATACGCAGTATTTT.